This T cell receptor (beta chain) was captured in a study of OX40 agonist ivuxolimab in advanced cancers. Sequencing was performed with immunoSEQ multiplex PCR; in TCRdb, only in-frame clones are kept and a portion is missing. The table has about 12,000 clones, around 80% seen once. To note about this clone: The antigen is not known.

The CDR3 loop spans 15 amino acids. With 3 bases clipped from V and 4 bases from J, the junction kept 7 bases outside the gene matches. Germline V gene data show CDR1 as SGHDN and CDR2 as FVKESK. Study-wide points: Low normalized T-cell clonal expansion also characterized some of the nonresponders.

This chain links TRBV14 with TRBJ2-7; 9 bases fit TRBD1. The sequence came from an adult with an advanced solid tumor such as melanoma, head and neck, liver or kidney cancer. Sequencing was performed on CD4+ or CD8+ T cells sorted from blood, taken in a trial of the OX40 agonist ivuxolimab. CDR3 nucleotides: TGTGCCAGCAGCCAGGGGACAGGGTGGTGGTACGAGCAGTACTTC. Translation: CASSQGTGWWYEQYF.